One and the same sample provided the 15 T cell receptor beta chains below, sequenced in a study of post-analysis software for immune sequencing data. Study-level results: TRBV5-6, TRBV5-1 and TRBV20-1 were among roughly five TRBV segments more frequent in patients than controls.

These TCRs' antigens remain unknown. Sequencing libraries made from TCR beta cDNA carried unique molecular identifiers. TCRdb passed the PCR reads through MiXCR, listing each CDR3 protein once. Found here are over 150,000 distinct CDR3 sequences, roughly 30% of them singletons; the top ten hold roughly 1.6%. Input material: blood. All receptors come from a girl between 10 and 17 years old with multiple sclerosis.

V usage is TRBV3-1 and J usage is TRBJ2-2; D is unclear. V gave up 3 bases and J gave up 1 base, with 9 bases separating them. Germline values: CDR1 LGHDT, CDR2 YNNKEL (reference sequence). The CDR3 contains 15 residues. The CDR3 spells CASSHGRGNTGELFF. The CDR3 nucleotides are TGTGCCAGCAGCCATGGAAGAGGGAACACCGGGGAGCTGTTTTTT. Supplemented by reference TRBV3-1 and TRBJ2-2, the full variable domain reads DTAVSQTPKYLVTQMGNDKSIKCEQNLGHDTMYWYKQDSKKFLKIMFSYNNKELIINETVPNRFSPKSPDKAHLNLHINSLELGDSAVYFCASSHGRGNTGELFFGEGSRLTVL.

This clonotype showed up many times. The chain employs TRBV12-3 or TRBV12-4 and TRBJ2-7, with D perhaps TRBD1 (6 bases). CDR3 length equals 15 residues. The V end lost 3 bases, the J end lost 4 bases, and 16 bases lay between the germline ends. CDR3 in DNA: TGTGCCAGCAGTTTCCTCCAGGGGCTGAGTTACGAGCAGTACTTC. Residues: CASSFLQGLSYEQYF.

This clonotype was counted ten times or more. The chain has TRBV10-3 and TRBJ2-3; D is undetermined. The CDR3 sequence is 12 residues long. The V end was cut by 4 bases, the J end by 5 bases, with 7 bases between. Germline V CDR1 and CDR2: ENHRY, SYGVKD. CDR3 nucleotides: TGTGCCATCAGTGGGTCGGGAGATACGCAGTATTTT. Translation gives CAISGSGDTQYF.

There are a few counts of this clonotype. This chain connects TRBV20-1 to TRBJ2-7; 12 bases line up with TRBD2. The CDR3 is 13 residues long. The germline V gene has CDR1 DFQATT and CDR2 SNEGSKA (reference sequence). V dropped 5 bases and J dropped 3; count of bases not matched to a gene: 2. The CDR3 loop is CSARLAGVYEQYF. CDR3 in DNA: TGCAGTGCTCGACTAGCGGGAGTCTACGAGCAGTACTTC.

The CDR3 reads CASGGLPTSYNSPLHF. The CDR3 DNA reads TGTGCCAGCGGCGGGCTACCTACCTCCTATAATTCACCCCTCCACTTT. The chain couples TRBV2 to TRBJ1-6; D is unresolved. Germline CDR1 is SNHLY and CDR2 is FYNNEI. The CDR3 is 16 residues long. Trimming took off 8 bases at V and 0 bases at J, with 14 bases between the two ends.

The sample holds a few counts of this clonotype. The rearrangement joins TRBV5-4 to TRBJ2-2; 13 nucleotides align to TRBD2. In germline, CDR1 is SGHNT, CDR2 YYREEE (reference sequence). The CDR3 consists of 18 residues. V lost 4 bases to trimming and J lost 6 bases; unmatched junction nucleotides: 12. The CDR3: CASSTPGTSGILAGELFF. CDR3 nucleotides: TGTGCCAGCAGCACGCCCGGGACTAGCGGGATCCTAGCCGGGGAGCTGTTTTTT.

This clonotype was picked up a small number of times. The chain carries TRBV20-1 and TRBJ1-6; D unclear. In germline, CDR1 is DFQATT, CDR2 SNEGSKA (reference sequence). V shed 4 bases and J shed 5 bases, with 9 bases lying between them. This CDR3 contains 13 residues. CDR3 in DNA: TGCAGTGCTACTCCGGGAAATAATTCACCCCTCCACTTT. Translation: CSATPGNNSPLHF.

This clonotype showed up many times. The V call is TRBV9, the J call TRBJ2-7, with D perhaps TRBD2 (6 bases). CDR3 length equals 15 residues. The ends were cut back, 1 base at V and 2 bases at J, with 13 bases in the middle. The germline gives CDR1 SGDLS, CDR2 YYNGEE. CDR3 in DNA: TGTGCCAGCAGCGTATCGAGCGGGCCAACCTACGAGCAGTACTTC. It encodes CASSVSSGPTYEQYF.

This clonotype was counted ten times or more. The CDR3 loop reads CASSGSTYGYTF. In DNA, the CDR3 is TGTGCCAGCAGTGGGAGCACCTATGGCTACACCTTC. The chain is built from TRBV6-1 and TRBJ1-2, with D uncertain. Per the germline V gene, CDR1 is MNHNS and CDR2 is SASEGT. Trimming stripped 4 bases from V and 4 bases from J, with 7 bases between. The CDR3 is made up of 12 amino acids.

Notes on this clonotype: Being one base from a much bigger clone, this may be a read error. The gene calls are TRBV4-2 and TRBJ2-5; the match to TRBD1 covers 9 bases. J was trimmed by 5 bases and V by 2 bases; bases with no gene match: 9. Germline lookup yields CDR1 LGHNA and CDR2 YNFKEQ. CDR3 length: 16 amino acids. CDR3 residues: CASSQNLGTGRETQYF. CDR3 in DNA: TGTGCCAGCAGCCAAAATCTGGGGACAGGGCGGGAGACCCAGTACTTC.

This clonotype was seen ten or more times. The V and J genes are TRBV5-5 and TRBJ2-7; tentative D call: TRBD2 (5 bases). Deletions cut 0 bases from V and 1 base from J, with 14 bases between. CDR1 SGHKS and CDR2 YYEKEE come from the germline V gene (reference sequence). The CDR3 length is 16 residues. For the CDR3, the DNA is TGTGCCAGCAGCTTGGTCTTATGGCTAGCATCCTACGAGCAGTACTTC. Residues: CASSLVLWLASYEQYF. Based on the CDR3 plus reference TRBV5-5 and TRBJ2-7, the full variable domain is DAGVTQSPTHLIKTRGQQVTLRCSPISGHKSVSWYQQVLGQGPQFIFQYYEKEERGRGNFPDRFSARQFPNYSSELNVNALLLGDSALYLCASSLVLWLASYEQYFGPGTRLTVT.

Concerning this clonotype: The CDR3 end shows no conserved phenylalanine or tryptophan, and so a read error is likely. This chain uses TRBV29-1 with TRBJ2-5, with 7 bases identical to TRBD2. Losses at the gene ends were 7 bases for V and 11 bases for J; bases not matched to a gene: 7. The length of the CDR3 is 10 residues. CDR1 is SQVTM and CDR2 is ANQGSEA in the germline V gene. The CDR3 nucleotides are TGCAGCGCCGGTAGCGGGTGGCAGTACTGC. Amino acid sequence: CSAGSGWQYC.

To note about this clonotype: A much larger clonotype is one base distant, so this may be a read error. The CDR3 here is CASSLSPASRNQPQHF. CDR3 coding DNA: TGCGCCAGCAGCCTCAGCCCGGCCAGCCGAAATCAGCCCCAGCATTTT. The V call is TRBV4-1, the J call TRBJ1-5, with D unresolved. The CDR3 totals 16 residues. CDR1 MGHRA and CDR2 YSYEKL come from the germline V gene. Trimming removed 4 bases from V and 4 bases from J, with 17 bases in between.

This clonotype was seen repeatedly, ten times or more. The chain links TRBV7-9 to TRBJ2-4, with D possibly TRBD2 on 5 matching bases. Germline loops: CDR1 SEHNR, CDR2 FQNEAQ (reference sequence). With 4 bases removed from V and 4 bases from J, the gap between germline ends came to 11 bases. CDR3 length: 14 residues. CDR3 DNA sequence: TGTGCCAGCAGCTCCAATAGCGCGAAAAACATTCAGTACTTC. Translation: CASSSNSAKNIQYF.

V is TRBV7-2 and J is TRBJ1-1, with D possibly matching TRBD1 (5 bases). Trimming shortened V by 3 bases and J by 6 bases, and 11 bases separated the two germline ends. Germline CDR1 is SGHTA and CDR2 is FQGNSA. This CDR3 comprises 13 residues. CDR3 coding DNA: TGTGCCAGCAGCTTCCAGGGTCGCGCTGAAGCTTTCTTT. Translation: CASSFQGRAEAFF.